Listed here are 19 T cell receptor beta chains from one sample, sequenced in a study of cytomegalovirus exposure and HLA in healthy donors. PCR employed 60 Vbeta and 13 Jbeta primers. Profiling relied on immunoSEQ multiplex PCR, and the TCRdb table lists in-frame clones only, not all of them. The sample has about 140,000 clones; about four fifths are singletons. Material: PBMCs. The receptors come from a man aged 25-45 years in good health and CMV-seronegative.

This clone was observed a handful of times. V gene TRBV2 combines with J gene TRBJ2-7, with D perhaps matching TRBD1 (6 bases). The length of the CDR3 is 13 residues. CDR1 is SNHLY and CDR2 is FYNNEI in the germline V gene. Trimming took 3 bases from V and 6 from J, leaving 12 bases between them. In DNA form, the CDR3 reads TGTGCCAGCAGTGATTGGCAGGGGAGCGAGCAGTACTTC. Translation: CASSDWQGSEQYF.

This clone came up once. J is TRBJ1-2 and V is TRBV9; 8 bases are a match to TRBD1. This CDR3 has 14 amino acids. The V and J ends lost 4 bases and 7 bases, in that order; junction bases with no gene match: 9. The V gene's germline CDR1 is SGDLS and CDR2 YYNGEE. CDR3 nucleotide sequence: TGTGCCAGCAGCCCAGGACAGGGAGTAAGTGGCTACACCTTC. It translates to CASSPGQGVSGYTF.

The chain has TRBV5-1 and TRBJ2-1; the D is unclear. This CDR3 has 16 residues. V lost 2 bases and J 0 bases, leaving 12 bases between the germline ends. Germline V gene sequence: CDR1 SGHRS, CDR2 YFSETQ. The CDR3 nucleotides are TGCGCCAGCAGCTTTAACTTTAGAAGCTCCTACAATGAGCAGTTCTTC. Its translation is CASSFNFRSSYNEQFF. Based on the CDR3 plus reference TRBV5-1 and TRBJ2-1, the full variable domain is KAGVTQTPRYLIKTRGQQVTLSCSPISGHRSVSWYQQTPGQGLQFLFEYFSETQRNKGNFPGRFSGRQFSNSRSEMNVSTLELGDSALYLCASSFNFRSSYNEQFFGPGTRLTVL.

The rearrangement joins TRBV27 to TRBJ2-7, with TRBD1 matching 7 bases. The trim removed 5 bases at V and 0 bases at J, leaving 10 bases unmatched. CDR1 is MNHEY, CDR2 SMNVEV, per germline (reference sequence). This CDR3 comprises 16 residues. CDR3 DNA: TGTGCCAGCAGTCTCGGCTCAGGGGGAAACTCCTACGAGCAGTACTTC. This sequence encodes CASSLGSGGNSYEQYF.

V and J are TRBV27 and TRBJ1-3, with D hard to call. Germline V gene lookup returns CDR1 MNHEY and CDR2 SMNVEV (reference sequence). Trimming shortened V by 6 bases and J by 3 bases, and 18 bases separated the two germline ends. The CDR3 totals 16 residues. Here the CDR3 reads CASSPVALTVGNTIYF. The CDR3 bases are TGTGCCAGCAGCCCAGTGGCGTTAACAGTTGGAAACACCATATATTTT.

This chain connects TRBV7-8 to TRBJ2-7; no definite D call. Germline values: CDR1 SGHVS, CDR2 FQNEAQ. The V gene lost 0 bases and the J gene lost 4 bases, with 13 bases spanning the gap. CDR3 size: 15 residues. As DNA, the CDR3 is TGTGCCAGCAGCTTAGCGTTCGGCAAACAGTACGAGCAGTACTTC. Translation gives CASSLAFGKQYEQYF. The complete variable domain, with remaining parts taken from reference TRBV7-8 and TRBJ2-7, reads GAGVSQSPRYKVAKRGQDVALRCDPISGHVSLFWYQQALGQGPEFLTYFQNEAQLDKSGLPSDRFFAERPEGSVSTLKIQRTQQEDSAVYLCASSLAFGKQYEQYFGPGTRLTVT.

In this sample, this clone turned up once. Here the CDR3 DNA reads TGTGCCAGCAGTTTTCGCGGGGGCCCCAGGGAAGATACGCAGTATTTT. Amino acids: CASSFRGGPREDTQYF. The chain couples TRBV27 to TRBJ2-3; D is perhaps TRBD2 (7 bases). The CDR3 totals 16 residues. Germline V lookup: CDR1 MNHEY, CDR2 SMNVEV (reference sequence). Trimming stripped 3 bases from V and 5 bases from J, with 18 bases between.

V is TRBV2 and J is TRBJ1-2, with a tentative D call TRBD1 (6 bases). The CDR3 has 13 residues. The germline V and J ends were trimmed by 7 bases and 5 bases, with 14 bases remaining between them. Per germline, CDR1 SNHLY and CDR2 FYNNEI. CDR3: CASTEQGLYGYTF. The CDR3 DNA reads as TGTGCCAGCACGGAACAGGGTCTATATGGCTACACCTTC.

The J gene is TRBJ2-1, the V gene TRBV19, with 8 nucleotides matching TRBD1. The CDR3 runs 17 residues. Germline loops: CDR1 LNHDA, CDR2 SQIVND (reference sequence). Unmatched junction bases numbered 14, after V lost 4 bases and J lost 6 bases. The CDR3 nucleotides are TGTGCCAGTAGTAAGAAGAAATGGACAGGGAGTCTCAATGAGCAGTTCTTC. Its translation is CASSKKKWTGSLNEQFF.

The chain has TRBV29-1 and TRBJ1-1; the match to TRBD1 covers 7 bases. Germline CDR1 SQVTM, CDR2 ANQGSEA. This CDR3 comprises 15 residues. Germline trimming cut 6 bases from V and 5 bases from J; bases unmatched to any gene: 15. CDR3 sequence reads: CSVRGLTGARTEAFF. Here the CDR3 DNA reads TGCAGCGTGAGGGGGTTAACAGGGGCCAGGACTGAAGCTTTCTTT. Full variable domain (missing parts from reference TRBV29-1 and TRBJ1-1): SAVISQKPSRDICQRGTSLTIQCQVDSQVTMMFWYRQQPGQSLTLIATANQGSEATYESGFVIDKFPISRPNLTFSTLTVSNMSPEDSSIYLCSVRGLTGARTEAFFGQGTRLTVV.

The V call is TRBV5-1, the J call TRBJ2-2; 9 bases match TRBD2. Trimming cost V 3 bases and J 2 bases; bases outside gene matches: 11. The CDR3 has 18 amino acids. Germline loops: CDR1 SGHRS, CDR2 YFSETQ. The CDR3 reads CASSSILAGAQNTGELFF. DNA for the CDR3: TGCGCCAGCAGCTCAATCTTAGCGGGGGCTCAAAACACCGGGGAGCTGTTTTTT.

This chain joins TRBV4-1 and TRBJ1-2; 12 positions agree with TRBD1. The CDR3 covers 19 residues. The germline V gene encodes CDR1 MGHRA and CDR2 YSYEKL. Germline trimming cut 6 bases from V and 4 bases from J; bases unmatched to any gene: 18. The CDR3 here is CASSQTDRDRGLMGYGYTF. The CDR3 nucleotides read TGCGCCAGCAGTCAGACTGACCGGGACAGGGGGCTTATGGGCTATGGCTACACCTTC.

The chain is built from TRBV29-1 and TRBJ2-7; TRBD1 agrees at 10 bases. The germline gives CDR1 SQVTM, CDR2 ANQGSEA. The CDR3 sequence is 13 residues long. V lost 6 bases and J lost 5; bases outside the gene matches: 7. This chain's CDR3 is CSVMTGGRNEQYF. CDR3 nucleotides: TGCAGCGTAATGACAGGGGGCCGGAACGAGCAGTACTTC.

This clone was observed once. This rearrangement joins TRBV6-5 to TRBJ1-2; D unresolved. The CDR3 length is 15 residues. The V and J ends lost 10 bases and 0 bases respectively, with 18 bases between them. CDR1 and CDR2 from the germline V gene are MNHEY and SVGAGI. This CDR3 reads CATKSSEVANYGYTF. The CDR3 DNA is TGTGCCACCAAATCCTCAGAGGTCGCTAACTATGGCTACACCTTC.

This chain links TRBV7-2 with TRBJ2-7; maybe TRBD1 (5 bases). Trimming took off 5 bases at V and 0 bases at J, with 14 bases between the two ends. The CDR3 extends over 15 amino acids. From germline, CDR1 is SGHTA and CDR2 FQGNSA. CDR3 amino acids: CASSPSGKSSYEQYF. The CDR3 DNA is TGTGCCAGCAGCCCATCAGGGAAAAGCTCCTACGAGCAGTACTTC.

V gene TRBV19 combines with J gene TRBJ1-1, with a weak D call TRBD1 (6 bases). V shed 5 bases and J shed 6 bases, with 13 bases lying between them. Germline CDR1 reads LNHDA; CDR2 reads SQIVND (reference sequence). The CDR3 is 13 residues long. The CDR3 DNA reads TGTGCCAGTAGTCAGGGGCTTTGGGCTGAAGCTTTCTTT. Protein sequence: CASSQGLWAEAFF.

The V and J genes are TRBV18 and TRBJ2-4; weak D call: TRBD1 (6 bases). The germline CDR1 and CDR2 sequences are KGHSH and LQKENI. This CDR3 is built from 15 residues. V lost 6 bases, J lost 0 bases, and 12 bases lay in between. CDR3 sequence reads: CASSPGTKAKNIQYF. The CDR3 region has the DNA TGTGCCAGCTCTCCCGGGACAAAAGCCAAAAACATTCAGTACTTC. The full variable domain, rest sourced from reference TRBV18 and TRBJ2-4, is NAGVMQNPRHLVRRRGQEARLRCSPMKGHSHVYWYRQLPEEGLKFMVYLQKENIIDESGMPKERFSAEFPKEGPSILRIQQVVRGDSAAYFCASSPGTKAKNIQYFGAGTRLSVL.

This clone occurred a few times. The chain is built from TRBV6-1 and TRBJ1-4; D gene unclear. This CDR3 comprises 13 residues. Looked up from germline, CDR1 is MNHNS and CDR2 is SASEGT. Trimming left V 7 bases short and J 5 bases short, with 11 bases between. The CDR3 region is CASTILGNEKLFF. DNA for the CDR3: TGTGCCAGCACAATACTAGGGAATGAAAAACTGTTTTTT.

This clone has only a few counts. This chain uses TRBV6-5 with TRBJ2-7; 12 bases fit TRBD2. Trimming removed 1 base from V and 5 bases from J; junction bases left unmatched: 6. Germline V gives CDR1 MNHEY, CDR2 SVGAGI. The CDR3 runs 16 residues. CDR3: CASSYYRLAGVHEQYF. The CDR3, as DNA: TGTGCCAGCAGTTACTACCGACTAGCGGGGGTCCACGAGCAGTACTTC.